The rows below give T cell receptor beta chains drawn from one sample of a study of naive and memory T cell subsets. Each CDR3 protein gets one entry after TCRdb re-called the 5' RACE reads with MiXCR. The top ten clones hold approximately 0.84% of a sample with about 48,000 distinct CDR3 sequences, 4.7% of them seen once. The receptors were sampled from a female donor in good health. CDR3s include the opening cysteine and the closing phenylalanine or tryptophan. The order of the fields is clone size, D gene, V gene, J gene, CDR3 DNA, CDR3 protein. D genes are given only for firm matches. The size of a clone is reported for some rows only, either as once, few or many, or as a class for expanded clones.

abundance: many; d_gene: NA; v_gene: TRBV7-9; j_gene: TRBJ2-3; CDR3nt: TGTGCCAGCAGCTTAGATGCGACAGATACGCAGTATTTT; CDR3aa: CASSLDATDTQYF
abundance: NA; d_gene: NA; v_gene: TRBV7-8; j_gene: TRBJ1-4; CDR3nt: TGTGCCAGCAGCCCTCCGACAGGAATTTTTCCCACTAATGAGAAACTGTTTTTT; CDR3aa: CASSPPTGIFPTNEKLFF
abundance: NA; d_gene: NA; v_gene: TRBV7-9; j_gene: TRBJ2-7; CDR3nt: TGTGCCAGCAGCCTGGGCCCTTCCATCTCCTACGAGCAGTACTTC; CDR3aa: CASSLGPSISYEQYF
abundance: many; d_gene: NA; v_gene: TRBV7-2; j_gene: TRBJ2-3; CDR3nt: TGTGCCAGCATGTTCTTGGGGAGTGCCACAGATACGCAGTATTTT; CDR3aa: CASMFLGSATDTQYF
abundance: few; d_gene: NA; v_gene: TRBV12-5; j_gene: TRBJ2-5; CDR3nt: TGTGCTAGTGGTTACTGGAGAGGGGAGACCCAGTACTTC; CDR3aa: CASGYWRGETQYF
abundance: many; d_gene: NA; v_gene: TRBV28; j_gene: TRBJ2-1; CDR3nt: TGTGCCAGCAGTTTAGCGGGGAGTAGTTCCAATGAGCAGTTCTTC; CDR3aa: CASSLAGSSSNEQFF
abundance: medium-sized; d_gene: NA; v_gene: TRBV7-2; j_gene: TRBJ1-6; CDR3nt: TGTGCCAGCAGCTATAATTCACCCCTCCACTTT; CDR3aa: CASSYNSPLHF
abundance: many; d_gene: NA; v_gene: TRBV13; j_gene: TRBJ2-5; CDR3nt: TGTGCCAGCAGCTCAGGCCGGGGGGAGACCCAGTACTTC; CDR3aa: CASSSGRGETQYF
abundance: NA; d_gene: TRBD2; v_gene: TRBV5-1; j_gene: TRBJ2-1; CDR3nt: TGCGCCAGCAGCCCGTTCGTGGCTAGCGGGATATACAATGAGCAGTTCTTC; CDR3aa: CASSPFVASGIYNEQFF
abundance: many; d_gene: NA; v_gene: TRBV19; j_gene: TRBJ1-2; CDR3nt: TGTGCCAGTAGCAGAGGGGAGGAGTCGACTAATGGCTACACCTTC; CDR3aa: CASSRGEESTNGYTF
abundance: many; d_gene: NA; v_gene: TRBV20-1; j_gene: TRBJ1-6; CDR3nt: TGCAGTGCAAATTCCTTGGACGGTAATTCACCCCTCCACTTT; CDR3aa: CSANSLDGNSPLHF
abundance: many; d_gene: TRBD1; v_gene: TRBV7-2; j_gene: TRBJ1-5; CDR3nt: TGTGCCAGCAGCTCAACCGGGACAGGGGCAAATCAGCCCCAGCATTTT; CDR3aa: CASSSTGTGANQPQHF
abundance: many; d_gene: TRBD1; v_gene: TRBV6-5; j_gene: TRBJ1-1; CDR3nt: TGTGCCAGCAGTTTAATGGGGACAGTGAACACTGAAGCTTTCTTT; CDR3aa: CASSLMGTVNTEAFF
abundance: few; d_gene: NA; v_gene: TRBV20-1; j_gene: TRBJ1-1; CDR3nt: TGCAGTGCTAGAGATCCCGGCAACACTGAAGCTTTCTTT; CDR3aa: CSARDPGNTEAFF
abundance: few; d_gene: TRBD2; v_gene: TRBV6-2/TRBV6-3; j_gene: TRBJ2-1; CDR3nt: TGTGCCAGCAGGACTAGCGGGGGAACTTACAATGAGCAGTTCTTC; CDR3aa: CASRTSGGTYNEQFF
abundance: many; d_gene: NA; v_gene: TRBV18; j_gene: TRBJ2-7; CDR3nt: TGTGCCAGCTCACCTACTCTCGGGGACGAGCAGTACTTC; CDR3aa: CASSPTLGDEQYF
abundance: NA; d_gene: NA; v_gene: TRBV29-1; j_gene: TRBJ2-4; CDR3nt: TGCAGCGTTGTGGTAAACATTCAGTACTTC; CDR3aa: CSVVVNIQYF
abundance: many; d_gene: TRBD2; v_gene: TRBV29-1; j_gene: TRBJ2-1; CDR3nt: TGCAGCGTTACAGGACTAGCGGGAGCCTACAATGAGCAGTTCTTC; CDR3aa: CSVTGLAGAYNEQFF
abundance: many; d_gene: TRBD1; v_gene: TRBV7-9; j_gene: TRBJ1-1; CDR3nt: TGTGCCCACGCCCCCGGGACAGGGTCTGAAGCTTTCTTT; CDR3aa: CAHAPGTGSEAFF
abundance: few; d_gene: TRBD1; v_gene: TRBV27; j_gene: TRBJ1-1; CDR3nt: TGTGCCAGCAGTCGAGGGGGCTCGAGCACTGAAGCTTTCTTT; CDR3aa: CASSRGGSSTEAFF
abundance: many; d_gene: NA; v_gene: TRBV4-2; j_gene: TRBJ1-4; CDR3nt: TGTGCCAGCAGCCAAGAACACGATGAAAAACTGTTTTTT; CDR3aa: CASSQEHDEKLFF
abundance: many; d_gene: NA; v_gene: TRBV6-6; j_gene: TRBJ1-6; CDR3nt: TGTGCCAGCAGTTATGGCTCCTATAATTCACCCCTCCACTTT; CDR3aa: CASSYGSYNSPLHF
abundance: many; d_gene: TRBD1; v_gene: TRBV19; j_gene: TRBJ2-1; CDR3nt: TGTGCCAGTAGTTCCTTGGACAGGGCCTTCTACAATGAGCAGTTCTTC; CDR3aa: CASSSLDRAFYNEQFF
abundance: few; d_gene: TRBD2; v_gene: TRBV6-5; j_gene: TRBJ2-1; CDR3nt: TGTGCCAGCAGCCCGACTAGCGGGAGGTGTCTCAATGAGCAGTTCTTC; CDR3aa: CASSPTSGRCLNEQFF
abundance: many; d_gene: NA; v_gene: TRBV27; j_gene: TRBJ2-7; CDR3nt: TGTGCCAGCAGTTTTACAGGTCAAAGCTCCTACGAGCAGTACTTC; CDR3aa: CASSFTGQSSYEQYF
abundance: many; d_gene: NA; v_gene: TRBV5-1; j_gene: TRBJ2-2; CDR3nt: TGCGCCAGCAGCTTGGGGGCCACGAACACCGGGGAGCTGTTTTTT; CDR3aa: CASSLGATNTGELFF
abundance: many; d_gene: NA; v_gene: TRBV2; j_gene: TRBJ2-1; CDR3nt: TGTGCCAGCGGCAGATTGAGCTCCTACAATGAGCAGTTCTTC; CDR3aa: CASGRLSSYNEQFF
abundance: many; d_gene: NA; v_gene: TRBV29-1; j_gene: TRBJ2-7; CDR3nt: TGCAGCGCCGCCTCGGGTCCCTCCAACTACGAGCAGTACTTC; CDR3aa: CSAASGPSNYEQYF
abundance: many; d_gene: TRBD1; v_gene: TRBV29-1; j_gene: TRBJ1-4; CDR3nt: TGCAGTGCCAACCCGACAGGGACTAATGAAAAACTGTTTTTT; CDR3aa: CSANPTGTNEKLFF
abundance: many; d_gene: TRBD2; v_gene: TRBV11-3; j_gene: TRBJ2-1; CDR3nt: TGTGCCAGCAGCTCCGCCGGGACTAGCGGGAGTAGTGAGCAGTTCTTC; CDR3aa: CASSSAGTSGSSEQFF
abundance: many; d_gene: TRBD2; v_gene: TRBV18; j_gene: TRBJ2-7; CDR3nt: TGTGCCAGCTCACATCCTAGCGGGAGTAGCTACGAGCAGTACTTC; CDR3aa: CASSHPSGSSYEQYF
abundance: many; d_gene: NA; v_gene: TRBV29-1; j_gene: TRBJ2-7; CDR3nt: TGCAGCGTTGGGGACGGGAGTTACGAGCAGTACTTC; CDR3aa: CSVGDGSYEQYF
abundance: many; d_gene: TRBD2; v_gene: TRBV6-4; j_gene: TRBJ2-1; CDR3nt: TGTGCCAGCAGTGACGGGCTAGCGGGAGACAATGAGCAGTTCTTC; CDR3aa: CASSDGLAGDNEQFF
abundance: many; d_gene: NA; v_gene: TRBV7-2; j_gene: TRBJ2-7; CDR3nt: TGTGCCAGCAGCCCGCGAGCTCCCGCTGGGCCCGAGCAGTACTTC; CDR3aa: CASSPRAPAGPEQYF
abundance: many; d_gene: TRBD2; v_gene: TRBV7-2; j_gene: TRBJ2-7; CDR3nt: TGTGCCAGCAGCTTTCAGGGACTACCAACCTACGAGCAGTACTTC; CDR3aa: CASSFQGLPTYEQYF
abundance: few; d_gene: NA; v_gene: TRBV6-2/TRBV6-3; j_gene: TRBJ2-3; CDR3nt: TGTGCCAGCAGCCTCGACTCAAGATCTTCAGATACGCAGTATTTT; CDR3aa: CASSLDSRSSDTQYF
abundance: NA; d_gene: NA; v_gene: TRBV20-1; j_gene: TRBJ2-7; CDR3nt: TGCAGTGCTAGAGTCGTGGGAGGTGTGGACGAGCAGTACTTC; CDR3aa: CSARVVGGVDEQYF
abundance: many; d_gene: TRBD2; v_gene: TRBV6-6; j_gene: TRBJ2-5; CDR3nt: TGTGCCAGCAGCCGGACTAGCGGGAGAGGAGGAGAGACCCAGTACTTC; CDR3aa: CASSRTSGRGGETQYF
abundance: many; d_gene: TRBD2; v_gene: TRBV4-1; j_gene: TRBJ2-5; CDR3nt: TGCGCCAGCAGCCCTAGCGGGAGGGCCGGGGAGACCCAGTACTTC; CDR3aa: CASSPSGRAGETQYF
abundance: many; d_gene: TRBD1; v_gene: TRBV6-6; j_gene: TRBJ1-5; CDR3nt: TGTGCCAGCAGTTCTGCAGGGGGTAATCAGCCCCAGCATTTT; CDR3aa: CASSSAGGNQPQHF
abundance: many; d_gene: NA; v_gene: TRBV3-1; j_gene: TRBJ2-7; CDR3nt: TGTGCCAGCAGCCAAGATATGGGCAGGGTACGAGAGCAGTACTTC; CDR3aa: CASSQDMGRVREQYF
abundance: many; d_gene: TRBD1; v_gene: TRBV27; j_gene: TRBJ2-6; CDR3nt: TGTGCCAGCAGTTTTCGGCAGGGACAGGGGGCATCAGGGGCCAACGTCCTGACTTTC; CDR3aa: CASSFRQGQGASGANVLTF
abundance: many; d_gene: TRBD2; v_gene: TRBV7-3; j_gene: TRBJ2-7; CDR3nt: TGTGCCAGCAGCTCTGCCGGGGGGGTGCGCGAGCAGTACTTC; CDR3aa: CASSSAGGVREQYF
abundance: many; d_gene: NA; v_gene: TRBV5-1; j_gene: TRBJ2-5; CDR3nt: TGCGCCAGCAGCTTGGGGTCAAATTGGTACCAAGAGACCCAGTACTTC; CDR3aa: CASSLGSNWYQETQYF
abundance: NA; d_gene: NA; v_gene: TRBV6-1; j_gene: TRBJ2-2; CDR3nt: TGTGCCAGCAGTGCGGGACAACCGAACACCGGGGAGCTGTTTTTT; CDR3aa: CASSAGQPNTGELFF
abundance: many; d_gene: NA; v_gene: TRBV5-1; j_gene: TRBJ2-3; CDR3nt: TGCGCCAGCAGCTTGGGGGTCCAAACGATGTGGGCAGATACGCAGTATTTT; CDR3aa: CASSLGVQTMWADTQYF
abundance: many; d_gene: NA; v_gene: TRBV6-1; j_gene: TRBJ2-3; CDR3nt: TGTGCCAGCAGTGCGGTGTCAGGGGCCGATACGCAGTATTTT; CDR3aa: CASSAVSGADTQYF
abundance: many; d_gene: NA; v_gene: TRBV5-1; j_gene: TRBJ2-4; CDR3nt: TGCGCCAGCAGCTTGGGACTACCTCCCAAAAACATTCAGTACTTC; CDR3aa: CASSLGLPPKNIQYF
abundance: many; d_gene: NA; v_gene: TRBV2; j_gene: TRBJ2-1; CDR3nt: TGTGCCAGCAGCCTCCCCTGGGAAAATGAGCAGTTCTTC; CDR3aa: CASSLPWENEQFF
abundance: many; d_gene: NA; v_gene: TRBV20-1; j_gene: TRBJ1-2; CDR3nt: TGCAGTGCTAAGATAAGTGCCTATGGCGACACCTTC; CDR3aa: CSAKISAYGDTF
abundance: many; d_gene: TRBD2; v_gene: TRBV12-3/TRBV12-4; j_gene: TRBJ2-1; CDR3nt: TGTGCCAGCATTACTAGCGGCTCCTACAATGAGCAGTTCTTC; CDR3aa: CASITSGSYNEQFF
abundance: NA; d_gene: NA; v_gene: TRBV12-3/TRBV12-4; j_gene: TRBJ1-4; CDR3nt: TGTGCCAGCAGTTTCGGGGGGATGACAACTAATGAAAAACTGTTTTTT; CDR3aa: CASSFGGMTTNEKLFF
abundance: many; d_gene: TRBD2; v_gene: TRBV27; j_gene: TRBJ2-1; CDR3nt: TGTGCCAGCAGCCTAACTATCGAAGCGGGAGGGAAGCAGTTCTTC; CDR3aa: CASSLTIEAGGKQFF
abundance: few; d_gene: NA; v_gene: TRBV28; j_gene: TRBJ2-3; CDR3nt: TGTGCCAGCAGTTTATACCTACAAAGCACAGATACGCAGTATTTT; CDR3aa: CASSLYLQSTDTQYF
abundance: many; d_gene: TRBD1; v_gene: TRBV13; j_gene: TRBJ2-7; CDR3nt: TGTGCCAGCAGCTTAAAGGGGGACAGGAGCTCCTACGAGCAGTACTTC; CDR3aa: CASSLKGDRSSYEQYF